The 19 T cell receptor beta chains reported below all come from one sample, sequenced in a study of blood T cells in healthy people across ages. With a J-beta primer mix and a sample-barcoded 5' primer, a second PCR ran about 6 to 11 cycles. TCRdb used MiXCR to reprocess the 5' RACE reads, holding one entry per CDR3 protein. The sample consists of about 2 million distinct CDR3 sequences, about 50% of them appearing once. The sample taken for sequencing was blood. The receptor source for this set is a woman between 35 and 50 years old in good health.

This clonotype has just a few counts. V is TRBV5-6 and J is TRBJ2-1; D is perhaps TRBD2 (7 bases). The CDR3 extends over 16 amino acids. Germline V gives CDR1 SGHDT, CDR2 YYEEEE. The V end lost 2 bases, the J end lost 7 bases, and 19 bases lay between the germline ends. For the CDR3, the DNA is TGTGCCAGCAGCTTCCAGAAAAGGGGGGGTGTGAATGAGCAGTTCTTC. Translating gives CASSFQKRGGVNEQFF.

The V call is TRBV4-3, the J call TRBJ1-4; no clear D gene. Germline loops: CDR1 LGHNA, CDR2 YSLEER. There are 13 residues in the CDR3. V gave up 4 bases and J gave up 2 bases, with 5 bases separating them. In nucleotides, the CDR3 is TGCGCCAGCAGCCCCTGGACTAATGAAAAACTGTTTTTT. Translating gives CASSPWTNEKLFF.

The table lists this clonotype with a few counts. The V call is TRBV13, the J call TRBJ2-7; TRBD2 matches 13 bases. The trim removed 5 bases at V and 0 bases at J, leaving 10 bases unmatched. CDR1 and CDR2 (germline): PRHDT, FYEKMQ (reference sequence). There are 18 residues in the CDR3. The DNA of the CDR3 is TGTGCCAGCAGCCCCGGACTAGCGGGGGAACCCCACTCCTACGAGCAGTACTTC. It specifies CASSPGLAGEPHSYEQYF.

The V gene is TRBV11-1, the J gene TRBJ2-7; D remains ambiguous. The germline V gene encodes CDR1 SGHAT and CDR2 FQDESV (reference sequence). Trimming left V 3 bases short and J 0 bases short, with 18 bases between. The CDR3 is 17 amino acids. The CDR3 region has the DNA TGTGCCAGCAGCTTTGGGTCGTTCACCAAGAGCTCCTACGAGCAGTACTTC. Translating gives CASSFGSFTKSSYEQYF.

This clonotype was seen only a few times. This sequence joins TRBV7-9 and TRBJ2-5; D is unclear. CDR3 length equals 14 residues. The germline V and J ends were trimmed by 4 bases and 2 bases, with 11 bases remaining between them. The V gene's germline CDR1 is SEHNR and CDR2 FQNEAQ (reference sequence). The CDR3 sequence: CASSWSSRQETQYF. CDR3 DNA sequence: TGTGCCAGCAGCTGGAGCTCGAGGCAAGAGACCCAGTACTTC.

The genes are TRBV24-1 and TRBJ2-1; TRBD1 matches 7 bases. The CDR3 sequence is 14 residues long. Germline CDR1 is KGHDR and CDR2 is SFDVKD. V shed 3 bases, J shed 10 bases, and the junction held 8 bases outside the gene matches. The CDR3, as DNA: TGTGCCACCAGTGATCCCGACAGGGTACGGGAGCAGTTCTTC. It yields the protein CATSDPDRVREQFF.

The table lists this clonotype with a few counts. The rearrangement uses TRBV27 and TRBJ2-3; D may be TRBD1 (6 bases). V was trimmed by 5 bases and J by 6 bases, leaving 12 bases between them. The CDR3 runs to 13 residues. Germline CDR1 and CDR2: MNHEY and SMNVEV (reference sequence). The CDR3 sequence is CASSPTGFDTQYF. In DNA form, the CDR3 reads TGTGCCAGCAGTCCAACAGGGTTCGATACGCAGTATTTT.

The chain is built from TRBV28 and TRBJ2-7, with D perhaps TRBD1 (7 bases). This CDR3 region has 14 residues. V lost 3 bases to trimming and J lost 7 bases, with 16 bases between them. Germline V gives CDR1 MDHEN, CDR2 SYDVKM. This chain's CDR3 is CASSLPGGLLEQYF. CDR3 nucleotides: TGTGCCAGCAGTTTGCCAGGGGGACTTCTTGAGCAGTACTTC. The variable domain in full, with the rest retrieved from reference TRBV28 and TRBJ2-7, is DVKVTQSSRYLVKRTGEKVFLECVQDMDHENMFWYRQDPGLGLRLIYFSYDVKMKEKGDIPEGYSVSREKKERFSLILESASTNQTSMYLCASSLPGGLLEQYFGPGTRLTVT.

The V gene is TRBV24-1, the J gene TRBJ2-6; D remains ambiguous. Germline V lookup: CDR1 KGHDR, CDR2 SFDVKD. This CDR3 region has 14 residues. Trimming removed 4 bases from V and 2 bases from J, with 5 bases in between. CDR3 nucleotides: TGTGCCACCAGTGACACAACTGGGGCCAACGTCCTGACTTTC. Amino acid sequence: CATSDTTGANVLTF.

This chain connects TRBV7-2 to TRBJ2-4, with TRBD1 matching over 10 bases. The DNA matches TRBJ2-7 better at its end, which makes the J call doubtful. The CDR3 contains 14 residues. Germline lookup yields CDR1 SGHTA and CDR2 FQGNSA. Here the CDR3 DNA reads TGTGCCAGCAGCTTTAGGGACAGGGGAACCGAGCAGTACTTC. It is translated as CASSFRDRGTEQYF.

This clonotype was counted only a few times. The gene calls are TRBV9 and TRBJ1-2, with a tentative D call TRBD1 (5 bases). The CDR3 runs 15 residues. CDR1 and CDR2 from the germline V gene are SGDLS and YYNGEE. V dropped 0 bases and J dropped 5 bases, with 14 bases sitting between them. CDR3: CASSVEAQGGYGYTF. CDR3 sequence (DNA): TGTGCCAGCAGCGTAGAGGCGCAGGGAGGATATGGCTACACCTTC.

This clonotype was observed a few times. The chain joins TRBV7-2 to TRBJ2-7, with D possibly being TRBD2 (6 bases). The J call is in doubt because the DNA end fits TRBJ2-5 better. The CDR3 is made up of 14 amino acids. Germline V gene data show CDR1 as SGHTA and CDR2 as FQGNSA. For the CDR3, the DNA is TGTGCCAGCACCGAATACGGGGGATTCGAGACCCAGTACTTC. It is translated as CASTEYGGFETQYF.

This clonotype has more than one count but fewer than ten. The chain is built from TRBV4-2 and TRBJ2-4; 11 bases match TRBD2. The J call may be mistaken, given a closer DNA end match to TRBJ2-5. The length of the CDR3 is 16 residues. Germline assignment: CDR1 LGHNA and CDR2 YNFKEQ. In DNA, the CDR3 is TGTGCCAGCAGCCAAGATCCTAGCGGGGGGAGGAAGACCCAGTACTTC. It yields the protein CASSQDPSGGRKTQYF.

This clonotype was counted only a few times. V gene TRBV12-3 or TRBV12-4 combines with J gene TRBJ2-1; D uncertain. CDR3 length: 15 amino acids. V was pared by 6 bases and J by 6 bases, with 18 bases between. This CDR3 reads CASSSGLRVGNEQFF. The CDR3 DNA reads as TGTGCCAGCAGCTCGGGCCTAAGGGTAGGCAATGAGCAGTTCTTC.

This chain links TRBV20-1 with TRBJ2-4; D possibly corresponds to TRBD1 (6 bases). Germline V gene sequence: CDR1 DFQATT, CDR2 SNEGSKA (reference sequence). This CDR3 spans 15 amino acids. Trimming took 6 bases from V and 13 from J, leaving 28 bases between them. As DNA, the CDR3 is TGCAGTGCCATCGCAATTGGGGGACACGGGATGGACCAGTACTTC. This sequence encodes CSAIAIGGHGMDQYF.

The chain couples TRBV10-3 to TRBJ2-5; the D call may be TRBD1 or TRBD2 (5 bases each). The DNA end favors TRBJ2-7, so the J call may be wrong. Per the germline V gene, CDR1 is ENHRY and CDR2 is SYGVKD. The CDR3 covers 11 residues. The CDR3 bases are TGTGCCATCAGTGTGGGACCCGAGCAGTACTTC. This encodes CAISVGPEQYF.

This clonotype was seen only a few times. The chain is built from TRBV6-5 and TRBJ2-1, with 12 bases aligning to TRBD2. Trimming removed 4 bases from V and 4 bases from J; junction bases left unmatched: 5. CDR3 size: 16 residues. CDR1 is MNHEY and CDR2 is SVGAGI in the germline V gene. CDR3 residues: CASSSETSGGYNEQFF. The DNA for the CDR3 is TGTGCCAGCAGTTCAGAGACTAGCGGGGGATACAATGAGCAGTTCTTC.

The chain is built from TRBV14 and TRBJ1-2; D is unclear. The CDR3 contains 14 residues. Trimming cost V 0 bases and J 3 bases, with 8 bases left between them. Per germline, CDR1 SGHDN and CDR2 FVKESK. CDR3 loop: CASSQDDTYYGYTF. CDR3 sequence (DNA): TGTGCCAGCAGCCAAGATGACACGTACTATGGCTACACCTTC. Complete variable domain (other parts from reference TRBV14 and TRBJ1-2): EAGVTQFPSHSVIEKGQTVTLRCDPISGHDNLYWYRRVMGKEIKFLLHFVKESKQDESGMPNNRFLAERTGGTYSTLKVQPAELEDSGVYFCASSQDDTYYGYTFGSGTRLTVV.

The chain has TRBV5-4 and TRBJ2-6; no clear D gene. The CDR3 is 17 amino acids. Germline CDR1 and CDR2: SGHNT and YYREEE (reference sequence). V lost 0 bases and J 0 bases, leaving 10 bases between the germline ends. CDR3 protein: CASSLGPGYSGANVLTF. The CDR3 DNA follows: TGTGCCAGCAGCTTGGGCCCAGGTTACTCTGGGGCCAACGTCCTGACTTTC.